This T cell receptor (beta chain) was sequenced in a study of blood T cell repertoires in COVID-19. Study overall: T cells, B-cell-depleted T cells, or PBMCs supplied cDNA or gDNA.

CDR3 length: 15 residues. The V and J ends lost 0 bases and 10 bases respectively, with 13 bases between them. In germline, CDR1 is LGHDT, CDR2 YNNKEL (reference sequence). Per the original data handling: For nucleated cells, counts were estimated from reference gene primer amplification. Method: immunoSEQ multiplex PCR; TCRdb's copy keeps in-frame clones and lacks some. D and trimming come from the DNA, and the V and J calls and clone size come from that table. Seen here are roughly 120,000 clones, approximately 87% observed once, and the top ten hold more than 2%. The rearrangement joins TRBV3-1 (or the pseudogene TRBV3-2) to TRBJ1-6, with D maybe TRBD1 (5 bases). This TCR was recovered from a woman aged 45-65 years with acute or convalescent COVID-19. Sequencing was carried out using peripheral blood. CDR3 bases: TGTGCCAGCAGCCAAGATGGGGGGACTCGGTCACCCCTCCACTTT. It specifies CASSQDGGTRSPLHF.